The next 8 T cell receptor beta chains were all read from a single sample in a study of T cell responses to AZD1222 COVID-19 vaccine (dated by TCRdb to the early 2020s). According to the study, the label for this sample's time point signals: baseline before first vaccination. Library construction relied on the immunoSEQ multiplex PCR assay. The source is immuneACCESS, and TCRdb retained only in-frame sequences with V and J called. Part of the clones is not carried over; for the studies checked, unresolved V genes explain less than half of this, and the remainder is unexplained. In all, the sample holds under 150,000 clones, and roughly 87% of those were seen once. The top ten clonotypes cover 6.5% to 9% of the sample. The sample consisted of peripheral blood, taken on day 0 of AZD1222 vaccination. Receptors originate from an adult in good health.

This chain joins TRBV3-1 (or the pseudogene TRBV3-2) and TRBJ1-5; D not certain. CDR1 is LGHDT, CDR2 YNNKEL, per germline (reference sequence). This CDR3 spans 13 amino acids. Trimming removed 3 bases at V and 4 bases at J, with 7 bases between. The DNA of the CDR3 is TGTGCCAGCAGCCAGGCCGGGAATCAGCCCCAGCATTTT. It specifies CASSQAGNQPQHF.

The genes are TRBV28 and TRBJ2-7; 8 bases align to TRBD1. This CDR3 region has 14 residues. V was pared by 8 bases and J by 4 bases, with 10 bases of the junction left unmatched. CDR1 and CDR2 from the germline V gene are MDHEN and SYDVKM. Here the CDR3 reads CASGLNRGAYEQYF. CDR3 in DNA: TGTGCCAGCGGATTAAACAGGGGGGCTTACGAGCAGTACTTC.

This chain connects TRBV5-4 to TRBJ2-3; D is ambiguous. The CDR3 runs 16 residues. Germline assignment: CDR1 SGHNT and CDR2 YYREEE (reference sequence). V lost 4 bases and J 2 bases, leaving 17 bases between the germline ends. The CDR3 is CASSTPATSNTDTQYF. CDR3 bases: TGTGCCAGCAGCACCCCCGCGACCTCGAACACAGATACGCAGTATTTT.

The J gene is TRBJ1-1, the V gene TRBV16; a possible D gene is TRBD1 (5 bases). V dropped 1 base and J dropped 7 bases, with 13 bases sitting between them. The germline V gene encodes CDR1 KGHSY and CDR2 FQNENV. CDR3 length equals 14 residues. The CDR3 loop reads CASSQFGGNREAFF. The CDR3 nucleotides read TGTGCCAGCAGCCAATTCGGGGGTAATCGTGAAGCTTTCTTT.

The V and J genes are TRBV7-8 and TRBJ1-1, with D uncertain. The CDR3 contains 12 residues. Germline V CDR1 and CDR2: SGHVS, FQNEAQ. V lost 5 bases to trimming and J lost 1 base, with 5 bases between them. DNA for the CDR3: TGTGCCAGCAGCCTCAAGAACACTGAAGCTTTCTTT. Encoded protein: CASSLKNTEAFF.

This chain connects TRBV7-2 to TRBJ1-5; unclear D gene. The CDR3 consists of 13 residues. Germline loops: CDR1 SGHTA, CDR2 FQGNSA. V was trimmed by 4 bases and J by 6 bases, leaving 10 bases between them. Written as DNA, the CDR3 is TGTGCCAGCAGCTCCCCCCCGGGTCAGCCCCAGCATTTT. This gives the protein CASSSPPGQPQHF.

V gene TRBV12-3 or TRBV12-4 combines with J gene TRBJ1-5; 7 bases fit TRBD1. This CDR3 has 13 residues. Losses at the gene ends were 4 bases for V and 6 bases for J; bases not matched to a gene: 3. The CDR3 nucleotides are TGTGCCAGCAGTTCGACAGGGTTTCAGCCCCAGCATTTT. It encodes CASSSTGFQPQHF.

This clone has only a few counts. The chain uses TRBV19 and TRBJ1-3; D gene uncertain. The germline V and J ends were trimmed by 5 bases and 4 bases, with 15 bases remaining between them. The length of the CDR3 is 15 residues. CDR1 and CDR2 (germline): LNHDA, SQIVND (reference sequence). CDR3 region: CASSLDSNAGNTIYF. CDR3 nucleotides: TGTGCCAGTAGTTTGGACTCCAACGCAGGAAACACCATATATTTT. Full variable domain (rest looked up from reference TRBV19 and TRBJ1-3): DGGITQSPKYLFRKEGQNVTLSCEQNLNHDAMYWYRQDPGQGLRLIYYSQIVNDFQKGDIAEGYSVSREKKESFPLTVTSAQKNPTAFYLCASSLDSNAGNTIYFGEGSWLTVV.